This TCR beta chain originates from a study of cytomegalovirus exposure and HLA in healthy donors. Germline loops: CDR1 SQVTM, CDR2 ANQGSEA. This CDR3 has 15 residues. V was cut by 4 bases and J by 7 bases, with 22 bases left in between. 60 Vbeta and 13 Jbeta primers were used in PCR. Sequencing used immunoSEQ multiplex PCR; TCRdb keeps in-frame clones, though not all of them. The sample has around 69,000 clones, roughly 67% seen once. Turning to this clone: Its specificity is not known.

Study-wide points: The authors confirmed in vitro that three CMV-associated chains were specific for CMV antigens.

The TCR sequence derives from a man aged 35-49 years in good health and CMV-seropositive. The sequenced sample was PBMCs. The gene calls are TRBV29-1 and TRBJ1-2; no definite D call. This chain's CDR3 is CSVVPQMNTVTGYTF. The CDR3 bases are TGCAGCGTTGTCCCCCAAATGAATACGGTTACTGGCTACACCTTC.